The T cell receptor beta chain under discussion was sequenced for a study of patients and donors after allogeneic stem cell transplantation. The germline V and J ends were trimmed by 6 bases and 11 bases, with 21 bases remaining between them. CDR1 and CDR2 from the germline V gene are DFQATT and SNEGSKA (reference sequence). The CDR3 has 13 amino acids. This clonotype has a handful of counts. One entry per CDR3 protein results from TCRdb running MiXCR on the RT-PCR reads. The repertoire holds about a million distinct CDR3 sequences, with 15% to 20% as singletons. The receptor comes from a human donor who was either an allogeneic HSCT recipient or a stem cell or donor lymphocyte infusion donor (not recorded which). It is not recorded whose cells these are; they may come from a transplant donor. This rearrangement joins TRBV20-1 to TRBJ2-3; a possible D gene is TRBD2 (6 bases). Sequences were obtained from blood, either unsorted or a sorted T cell fraction (not recorded which). The CDR3 protein is CSADATSLSMQYF. The DNA for the CDR3 is TGCAGTGCAGACGCGACTAGTTTGAGTATGCAGTATTTT.